A single sample is the source of the 14 T cell receptor beta chains below, sequenced in a study of blood T cell repertoires in COVID-19. TCRdb's copy holds only in-frame clones and misses some; the assay was immunoSEQ multiplex PCR. The table has about 250,000 clones, more than 75% seen once. The sample was PBMCs or T cells enriched from blood (not recorded which). The receptors derive from a man in his forties or fifties who had recovered from COVID-19.

This rearrangement joins TRBV4-3 to TRBJ1-2, with no clear D. This CDR3 has 13 residues. With 0 bases removed from V and 8 bases from J, the gap between germline ends came to 10 bases. Germline V gene sequence: CDR1 LGHNA, CDR2 YSLEER. In DNA form, the CDR3 reads TGCGCCAGCAGCCAAGACTCGGGGAGGGGCTACACCTTC. It codes for CASSQDSGRGYTF.

V usage is TRBV28 and J usage is TRBJ2-7; possibly TRBD1 for D (6 bases). The V and J ends lost 6 bases and 2 bases respectively, with 14 bases between them. CDR3 length: 14 amino acids. Germline values: CDR1 MDHEN, CDR2 SYDVKM. The CDR3 bases are TGTGCCAGCAGCCCCCCAGGGGCTCCCTACGAGCAGTACTTC. This gives the protein CASSPPGAPYEQYF.

The chain combines TRBV7-9 with TRBJ1-2; the D is unclear. The CDR3 spans 16 residues. V shed 4 bases and J shed 0 bases, with 15 bases lying between them. Per germline, CDR1 SEHNR and CDR2 FQNEAQ (reference sequence). The CDR3 DNA reads as TGTGCCAGCAGCTCGAACTTAGCCTTTACTAACTATGGCTACACCTTC. Its protein product is CASSSNLAFTNYGYTF.

This chain joins TRBV2 and TRBJ2-3; 12 bases fit TRBD2. The CDR3 runs 14 residues. The V gene end was trimmed by 10 bases and the J gene end by 3 bases; junction bases not matched to a gene: 5. In germline, CDR1 is SNHLY, CDR2 FYNNEI. As DNA, the CDR3 is TGTGCCACCGCTAGCGGGGGGGCAACAGATACGCAGTATTTT. Protein: CATASGGATDTQYF.

This chain links TRBV24-1 with TRBJ2-7; TRBD2 might be the D (6 bases). The germline V and J ends were trimmed by 5 bases and 0 bases, with 13 bases remaining between them. The germline CDR1 and CDR2 sequences are KGHDR and SFDVKD. This CDR3 spans 15 amino acids. The CDR3 DNA reads TGTGCCACCAGTGTGACGGAGGGTGGCTCCTACGAGCAGTACTTC. Translated, it gives CATSVTEGGSYEQYF.

V is TRBV11-2 and J is TRBJ2-2; no clear D gene. The V gene lost 5 bases and the J gene lost 5 bases, with 12 bases spanning the gap. CDR3 length equals 14 residues. Per the germline V gene, CDR1 is SGHAT and CDR2 is FQNNGV. CDR3 DNA sequence: TGTGCCAGCAGCGCCCTCCTATTAACCGGGGAGCTGTTTTTT. Its translation: CASSALLLTGELFF.

The rearrangement links TRBV7-9 to TRBJ1-2; D possibly corresponds to TRBD1 (5 bases). The CDR3 loop spans 13 amino acids. Germline CDR1 reads SEHNR; CDR2 reads FQNEAQ (reference sequence). Between the trimmed V and J ends, which lost 7 bases and 4 bases, there was a span of 13 bases. The CDR3 sequence is CASTLGGVYGYTF. CDR3 coding DNA: TGTGCCAGCACCCTCGGGGGAGTCTATGGCTACACCTTC. The variable domain in full, completed from reference TRBV7-9 and TRBJ1-2, reads DTGVSQNPRHKITKRGQNVTFRCDPISEHNRLYWYRQTLGQGPEFLTYFQNEAQLEKSRLLSDRFSAERPKGSFSTLEIQRTEQGDSAMYLCASTLGGVYGYTFGSGTRLTVV.

The chain is built from TRBV2 and TRBJ2-7; 8 bases line up with TRBD1. This CDR3 spans 14 amino acids. J lost 4 bases, V lost 5 bases, and 7 bases had no gene match. Germline V gene data show CDR1 as SNHLY and CDR2 as FYNNEI. The CDR3 loop is CASSTTGEGYEQYF. CDR3 DNA: TGTGCCAGCAGTACGACAGGGGAAGGATACGAGCAGTACTTC.

The gene calls are TRBV7-9 and TRBJ2-2; D not resolved. Germline lookup yields CDR1 SEHNR and CDR2 FQNEAQ (reference sequence). CDR3 length equals 14 residues. V lost 8 bases and J lost 3, with 13 bases in between. The CDR3 region is CASSSEQHTGELFF. CDR3 sequence (DNA): TGTGCCAGCTCATCGGAGCAGCACACCGGGGAGCTGTTTTTT.

This clone has just one count. The chain combines TRBV30 with TRBJ2-5, with 10 bases lining up with TRBD2. V shed 4 bases and J 2 bases; nucleotides not matched to a gene: 4. Looked up from germline, CDR1 is GTSNPN and CDR2 is SVGIG (reference sequence). This CDR3 spans 14 amino acids. Here the CDR3 DNA reads TGTGCCTGGAAGGTAGCGGGGGGTCAAGAGACCCAGTACTTC. Its translation: CAWKVAGGQETQYF.

The chain is built from TRBV4-3 and TRBJ2-7, with a tentative D call TRBD1 (7 bases). The germline gives CDR1 LGHNA, CDR2 YSLEER. This CDR3 is 16 amino acids long. Trimming removed 0 bases from V and 2 bases from J, with 14 bases in between. The CDR3 DNA reads as TGCGCCAGCAGCCAAGAGAGGAGGGGGCCACCCTACGAGCAGTACTTC. Its translation is CASSQERRGPPYEQYF.

The gene calls are TRBV29-1 and TRBJ2-7; possibly TRBD2 for D (5 bases). V lost 0 bases and J 1 base, leaving 13 bases between the germline ends. CDR1 and CDR2 (germline): SQVTM, ANQGSEA. The CDR3 length is 15 residues. The CDR3 DNA reads as TGCAGCGTTGAAGATCGGGGAGCCCGATCCTACGAGCAGTACTTC. Amino acids: CSVEDRGARSYEQYF.

The V call is TRBV9, the J call TRBJ1-2, with a possible D match to TRBD1 (6 bases). Trimming pared 0 bases from V and 7 bases from J, leaving 19 bases between. Germline assignment: CDR1 SGDLS and CDR2 YYNGEE. The CDR3 runs to 16 residues. The CDR3 DNA sequence: TGTGCCAGCAGCGTAGCTGTGGACAGCCTAACAGGTGGCTACACCTTC. Protein sequence: CASSVAVDSLTGGYTF.

The chain links TRBV18 to TRBJ1-3; D may be TRBD1 (5 bases). The V end lost 2 bases, the J end lost 0 bases, and 5 bases lay between the germline ends. Germline V lookup: CDR1 KGHSH, CDR2 LQKENI. The CDR3 consists of 14 residues. The CDR3 reads CASSPGASGNTIYF. In nucleotides, the CDR3 is TGTGCCAGCTCACCAGGGGCCTCTGGAAACACCATATATTTT.